This entry is about one TCR beta chain. These data come from a study of shared clonotypes between healthy human individuals. V lost 3 bases to trimming and J lost 4 bases; unmatched junction nucleotides: 4. Germline V gene sequence: CDR1 LNHDA, CDR2 SQIVND (reference sequence). CDR3 length: 16 residues. The assay was immunoSEQ multiplex PCR, and TCRdb's table has in-frame clones only and misses some. The sample lists approximately 1,500,000 clones; about 96% were seen once. Sequencing was performed on naive CD4+ T cells sorted from blood. Subset indicated: CD45RA+ positively selected. V usage is TRBV19 and J usage is TRBJ2-2; 11 nucleotides line up with TRBD2. The sequence came from a man aged 25-45 years in good health. CDR3 sequence (DNA): TGTGCCAGTAGTATTTGGACTAGCGGGCCCACCGGGGAGCTGTTTTTT. Protein sequence: CASSIWTSGPTGELFF.